This T cell receptor beta chain was captured in a study of blood T cell repertoires in COVID-19. Overall study context: PBMCs, B-cell-depleted T cells, or T cells provided the cDNA or gDNA that made up the material.

V lost 2 bases, J lost 5 bases, and 12 bases lay in between. Looked up from germline, CDR1 is LNHNV and CDR2 is YYDKDF (reference sequence). CDR3 length: 14 amino acids. Per the authors' pipeline: Reference gene primer amplification gave estimated nucleated cell counts. Profiled with immunoSEQ multiplex PCR; TCRdb holds only in-frame clones, not every one. V, J and clone size reflect that table, while D and trimming were determined from the DNA. Of approximately 250,000 clones in the sample, roughly 85% were seen once. This TCR came from a man younger than 40 who had recovered from COVID-19. V is TRBV15 and J is TRBJ2-5, with D tentatively TRBD1 (6 bases). Sequenced: peripheral blood. The CDR3 coding sequence is TGTGCCACCAGCAGAACAGGGTTGCGCGAGACCCAGTACTTC. Its protein product is CATSRTGLRETQYF.